Shown below are 4 T cell receptor beta chains from a single sample sequenced in a study of shared clonotypes between healthy human individuals (dated by TCRdb to between 2020 and 2021). CD8 naive samples were obtained by positive selection for CCR7 among CD45RO-negative cells, yielding a CD45RA+CCR7+ population from which TemRA cells were excluded. The receptor library was made with the immunoSEQ multiplex PCR assay. The table was pulled from immuneACCESS by TCRdb, which kept in-frame rearrangements only. Such tables lose some clones; where checked, under half of the loss comes from unresolved V genes, and the rest has no known cause. In this sample the table shows about 590,000 clones, just under 97% of which occur a single time. The top ten clones comprise 0.11% of the sample. Source material: naive CD8+ T cells sorted from blood. In the paper's terms, the cell subset or site label means: CD45RA+CCR7+. The receptors stem from a woman in her 30s in good health.

V gene TRBV15 combines with J gene TRBJ1-3, with unresolved D. Per the germline V gene, CDR1 is LNHNV and CDR2 is YYDKDF (reference sequence). The CDR3 is made up of 16 amino acids. V was shortened by 3 bases and J by 0 bases, with 12 bases between the two germline ends. The CDR3 region has the DNA TGTGCCACCAGCAGTCGGACGTACGGCTCTGGAAACACCATATATTTT. Protein sequence: CATSSRTYGSGNTIYF.

The chain has TRBV27 and TRBJ2-2, with D unresolved. The V and J ends lost 1 base and 7 bases respectively, with 7 bases between them. In germline, CDR1 is MNHEY, CDR2 SMNVEV (reference sequence). The CDR3 consists of 13 residues. CDR3 in DNA: TGTGCCAGCAGTTTATATGGTGGCGGGGAGCTGTTTTTT. Its protein product is CASSLYGGGELFF.

This chain uses TRBV27 with TRBJ1-2; 7 bases fit TRBD1. The trim removed 6 bases at V and 3 bases at J, leaving 4 bases unmatched. Germline values: CDR1 MNHEY, CDR2 SMNVEV (reference sequence). The CDR3 is 13 residues long. CDR3 sequence (DNA): TGTGCCAGCAGAGCGGGACAGTACTATGGCTACACCTTC. It yields the protein CASRAGQYYGYTF.

The chain couples TRBV28 to TRBJ1-2; 9 bases are shared with TRBD1. Germline V gene sequence: CDR1 MDHEN, CDR2 SYDVKM. This CDR3 spans 18 amino acids. J was trimmed by 4 bases and V by 5 bases; bases with no gene match: 17. The CDR3 reads CASSKLTGTGIKVYGYTF. The CDR3 nucleotides are TGTGCCAGCAGTAAACTCACGGGGACAGGGATTAAAGTCTATGGCTACACCTTC.